This TCR beta chain was identified in a study of identical twins. Findings and limits, study-wide: A cross-sectional statistical analysis, not follow-up of the same donors, supported the conclusions.

This clonotype was found many times. Antigen specificity is unknown. TCRdb re-called the 5' RACE reads through MiXCR, storing one row per CDR3 protein. The sample consists of approximately 600,000 distinct CDR3 sequences, roughly 7.2% of them appearing once. Germline V gene lookup returns CDR1 LNHDA and CDR2 SQIVND (reference sequence). After removal of 3 bases from V and 2 bases from J, the junction contained 6 bases not matched to a gene. The CDR3 totals 15 residues. The data also belong to a second study, concerning yellow fever vaccine responses in identical twins.

The sequencing sample was made of PBMCs. The sequence derives from a woman under 30 in good health. The gene calls are TRBV19 and TRBJ2-5; TRBD2 aligns across 7 bases. The CDR3 DNA reads TGTGCCAGTAGTATTCCGTCAGCGGGGCAAGAGACCCAGTACTTC. This gives the protein CASSIPSAGQETQYF.